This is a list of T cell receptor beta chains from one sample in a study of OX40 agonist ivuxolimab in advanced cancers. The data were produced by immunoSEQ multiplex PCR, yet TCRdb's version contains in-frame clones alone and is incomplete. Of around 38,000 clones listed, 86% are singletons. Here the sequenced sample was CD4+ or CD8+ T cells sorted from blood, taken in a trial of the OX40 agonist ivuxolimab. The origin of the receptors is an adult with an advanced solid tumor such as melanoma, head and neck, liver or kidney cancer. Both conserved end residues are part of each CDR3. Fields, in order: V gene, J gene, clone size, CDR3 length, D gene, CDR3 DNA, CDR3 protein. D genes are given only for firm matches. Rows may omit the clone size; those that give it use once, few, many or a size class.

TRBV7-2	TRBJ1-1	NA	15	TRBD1	TGTGCCAGCAGCTCACGGGACAGGGGCATAAATGAAGCTTTCTTT	CASSSRDRGINEAFF
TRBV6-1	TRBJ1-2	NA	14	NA	TGTGCCAGCAGCGAACAGGATGCTAACTATGGCTACACCTTC	CASSEQDANYGYTF
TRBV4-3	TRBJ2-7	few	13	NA	TGCGCCAGCAGCCAAGGCGGGTCTCGCGAGCAGTACTTC	CASSQGGSREQYF
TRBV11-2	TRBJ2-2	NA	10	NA	TGTGCCAGCTATACCGGGGAGCTGTTTTTT	CASYTGELFF
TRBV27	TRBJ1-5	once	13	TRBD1	TGTGCCAGCAGTAACAGGGGGTGGTGGCCCCAGCATTTT	CASSNRGWWPQHF
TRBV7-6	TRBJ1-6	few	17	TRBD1	TGTGCCAGCAGCTCGGGACAGGGGATATCTAGGAATTCACCCCTCCACTTT	CASSSGQGISRNSPLHF
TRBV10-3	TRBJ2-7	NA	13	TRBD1	TGTGCCATCGGAGAAACAGGGGGGTACGAGCAGTACTTC	CAIGETGGYEQYF
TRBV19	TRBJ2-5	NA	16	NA	TGTGCCAGTAGTATACCTCGAGCGATTGGTTCCGAGACCCAGTACTTC	CASSIPRAIGSETQYF
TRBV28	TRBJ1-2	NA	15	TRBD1	TGTGCCAGCAGCCAGACAGGGGGCATTAGCGATGGCTACACCTTC	CASSQTGGISDGYTF
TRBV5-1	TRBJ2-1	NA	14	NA	TGCGCCAGCAGCTTACCAGGGTCTTACAATGAGCAGTTCTTC	CASSLPGSYNEQFF
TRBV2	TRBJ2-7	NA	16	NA	TGTGCCAGCAGTGACAGGGGGGCGAGGGGCACCTACGAGCAGTACTTC	CASSDRGARGTYEQYF
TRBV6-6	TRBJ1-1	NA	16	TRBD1	TGTGCCAGCAGTTGGGGGACAGGGACCTTGAACACTGAAGCTTTCTTT	CASSWGTGTLNTEAFF
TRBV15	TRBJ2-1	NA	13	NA	TGTGCCACCAGCAGCGACAGGAACAATGAGCAGTTCTTC	CATSSDRNNEQFF
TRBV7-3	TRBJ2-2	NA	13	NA	TGTGCCAGCGGCGACCACGGGGGCGGGGAGCTGTTTTTT	CASGDHGGGELFF
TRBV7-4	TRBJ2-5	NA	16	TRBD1	TGTGCCAGCAGCTTAGGAGGACTGGACAGGGGAGAGACCCAGTACTTC	CASSLGGLDRGETQYF
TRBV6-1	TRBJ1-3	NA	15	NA	TGTGCCAGCAGTGCGTCTCCCGCCTCTGGAAACACCATATATTTT	CASSASPASGNTIYF
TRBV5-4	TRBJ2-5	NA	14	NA	TGTGCCAGCAGCTTGGCCGGGGATCAAGAGACCCAGTACTTC	CASSLAGDQETQYF
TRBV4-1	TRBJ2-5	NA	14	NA	TGCGCCAGCAGCCAAGAGGACAGACCGGAGACCCAGTACTTC	CASSQEDRPETQYF
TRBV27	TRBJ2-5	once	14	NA	TGTGCCAGTTCAACGGGGCCAACGGGGGAGACCCAGTACTTC	CASSTGPTGETQYF
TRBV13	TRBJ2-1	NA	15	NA	TGTGCCAGCAGCATCACCGAAGGTCACTACAATGAGCAGTTCTTC	CASSITEGHYNEQFF